The sequence of this T cell receptor beta chain was determined in a study of T cell responses to AZD1222 COVID-19 vaccine. The assay was immunoSEQ multiplex PCR, and TCRdb's table has in-frame clones only and misses some. The sample has 140,000 to 150,000 clones, nearly 95% seen once. This CDR3 is 15 amino acids long. Germline V gives CDR1 SQVTM, CDR2 ANQGSEA. V lost 4 bases to trimming and J lost 0 bases, with 13 bases between them. The sequenced sample was peripheral blood, obtained on day 0 of AZD1222 vaccination. The genes are TRBV29-1 and TRBJ2-1, with D perhaps TRBD2 (6 bases). The source of this sequence is an adult in good health. CDR3 nucleotide sequence: TGCAGCGTTGCGGCGCGGGACCTCTCCTACAATGAGCAGTTCTTC. Its protein is CSVAARDLSYNEQFF.